This T cell receptor beta chain was captured by sequencing in a study of T cell responses to AZD1222 COVID-19 vaccine. Points from the study as a whole: Clonal diversity was possibly underestimated; the donors were predominantly white British and more often female. In the spike-specific TCR repertoire, nearly half reportedly target unmutated variant regions.

The repertoire was sequenced with immunoSEQ multiplex PCR; TCRdb's copy has only in-frame clones and lacks some. Of approximately 150,000 clones in the sample, about 90% are singletons; the top ten hold approximately 2%. Timing groups of about 4 and about 12 weeks for second doses were pooled. V lost 8 bases, J lost 4 bases, and 12 bases stayed unmatched. The CDR3 has 16 amino acids. The germline CDR1 and CDR2 sequences are MRHNA and SNTAGT. In regard to this clone: Its antigen is unknown.

The sequence was collected from an adult who received the AZD1222 COVID-19 vaccine. This material consisted of peripheral blood, taken 28 days after the second AZD1222 dose. The chain uses TRBV6-4 and TRBJ1-5, with 9 nucleotides matching TRBD1. CDR3 DNA sequence: TGTGCCAGCGGCCCCTCTTGGACAGGGGAAAATCAGCCCCAGCATTTT. Translation: CASGPSWTGENQPQHF.